This TCR beta chain was identified in a study of blood T cell repertoires in COVID-19. Study context: Researchers got acute and convalescent COVID-19 samples from the United States, Italy and Spain. T cells, B-cell-depleted T cells, or PBMCs supplied cDNA or gDNA.

In the original analysis: By means of reference gene primer amplification, nucleated cell counts were estimated. Sequencing used immunoSEQ multiplex PCR; TCRdb keeps in-frame clones, though not all of them. V, J and clone size were drawn from that table, and D and trimming were deduced from the DNA. The top ten clones hold approximately 6.9% of a sample with approximately 60,000 clones, over 75% of them seen once. Per germline, CDR1 KGHSH and CDR2 LQKENI. CDR3 length: 13 residues. With 2 bases removed from V and 5 bases from J, the gap between germline ends came to 9 bases. This clone was observed once.

V gene TRBV18 combines with J gene TRBJ1-2; D gene ambiguous. This TCR was recovered from a man aged 55 to 70 with active or convalescent COVID-19. Material for sequencing was peripheral blood. The CDR3 sequence is CASSPEGRYGYTF. CDR3 nucleotides: TGTGCCAGCTCACCAGAAGGGAGATATGGCTACACCTTC. Full variable domain (outside the CDR3, taken from reference TRBV18 and TRBJ1-2): NAGVMQNPRHLVRRRGQEARLRCSPMKGHSHVYWYRQLPEEGLKFMVYLQKENIIDESGMPKERFSAEFPKEGPSILRIQQVVRGDSAAYFCASSPEGRYGYTFGSGTRLTVV.